These T cell receptor beta chains were read from a single sample in a study of PD-L1 blockade in urothelial cancer. Assay: immunoSEQ multiplex PCR; the TCRdb copy retains only in-frame clones and omits some. This sample has 50,000 to 60,000 clones, with about 86% found just once. This material consisted of PBMCs, taken around atezolizumab (anti-PD-L1) treatment. The receptors were gathered from a man aged 50 to 59 with urothelial cancer. CDR3s include the opening cysteine and the closing phenylalanine or tryptophan. A D gene is named only where the DNA matches it firmly. Where a row states a size, it is once, few, many or the class of an expanded clone; other rows omit it.

D | J | V | size | CDR3 | DNA
NA | TRBJ2-5 | TRBV5-1 | NA | CASSKGLQETQYF | TGCGCCAGCAGCAAGGGACTCCAAGAGACCCAGTACTTC
NA | TRBJ2-7 | TRBV28 | NA | CASTHPTGTSYEQYF | TGTGCCAGCACCCACCCCACAGGGACGTCCTACGAGCAGTACTTC
NA | TRBJ1-4 | TRBV28 | once | CASRAGVGNEKLFF | TGTGCCAGCAGGGCAGGGGTAGGTAATGAAAAACTGTTTTTT
NA | TRBJ2-2 | TRBV2 | NA | CASTFSTPGATNTGELFF | TGTGCCAGCACCTTCTCGACCCCAGGGGCGACGAACACCGGGGAGCTGTTTTTT
TRBD2 | TRBJ2-2 | TRBV28 | few | CASSGGLAGIGELFF | TGTGCCAGCAGTGGGGGACTAGCGGGAATCGGGGAGCTGTTTTTT
TRBD2 | TRBJ2-3 | TRBV28 | NA | CASSRGGGTQYF | TGTGCCAGCAGTCGGGGGGGAGGTACGCAGTATTTT
NA | TRBJ2-7 | TRBV14 | few | CASSRSSYEQYF | TGTGCCAGCAGCCGCAGCTCCTACGAGCAGTACTTC
NA | TRBJ1-1 | TRBV2 | NA | CASRKGVGMNTEAFF | TGTGCCAGCCGAAAGGGAGTGGGCATGAACACTGAAGCTTTCTTT
TRBD1 | TRBJ1-5 | TRBV19 | NA | CASSMGRQGNQPQHF | TGTGCCAGTAGTATGGGCAGACAGGGGAATCAGCCCCAGCATTTT
NA | TRBJ2-7 | TRBV7-2 | NA | CASSLDHLTTAYF | TGTGCCAGCAGCTTAGATCACCTTACTACTGCGTACTTC
TRBD2 | TRBJ2-7 | TRBV27 | NA | CASSYLAGDEQYF | TGTGCCAGCAGTTACCTAGCGGGAGACGAGCAGTACTTC
TRBD2 | TRBJ2-2 | TRBV10-1 | few | CASSGTSGRELFF | TGCGCCAGCAGTGGGACTAGCGGCCGGGAGCTGTTTTTT
TRBD1 | TRBJ2-1 | TRBV5-1 | NA | CASSLEGTGDHEQFF | TGCGCCAGCAGCTTGGAAGGGACAGGGGATCATGAGCAGTTCTTC
TRBD1 | TRBJ2-7 | TRBV27 | NA | CASSFKGAGEQYF | TGTGCCAGCAGTTTTAAGGGGGCAGGGGAGCAGTACTTC
NA | TRBJ2-2 | TRBV7-9 | NA | CASSADKNTGELFF | TGTGCCAGCAGCGCGGACAAGAACACCGGGGAGCTGTTTTTT
NA | TRBJ1-1 | TRBV2 | NA | CASRAGGWNTEAFF | TGTGCCAGCAGGGCGGGGGGCTGGAACACTGAAGCTTTCTTT
NA | TRBJ1-2 | TRBV30 | NA | CAWSDRAPLGYTF | TGTGCCTGGAGTGACAGGGCCCCTCTTGGCTACACCTTC
NA | TRBJ1-2 | TRBV18 | once | CASSPQGPDGYTF | TGTGCCAGCTCACCGCAGGGGCCCGATGGCTACACCTTC
TRBD1 | TRBJ1-3 | TRBV29-1 | NA | CSVEQKGARGNTIYF | TGCAGCGTTGAACAGAAGGGGGCGCGTGGAAACACCATATATTTT
TRBD2 | TRBJ2-1 | TRBV15 | NA | CATSERTSKTGGQFF | TGTGCCACCAGCGAAAGGACTAGCAAAACGGGGGGGCAGTTCTTC
TRBD2 | TRBJ2-1 | TRBV5-6 | NA | CASSRWTSGRNEQFF | TGTGCCAGCAGCCGGTGGACTAGCGGGAGGAATGAGCAGTTCTTC
TRBD2 | TRBJ2-5 | TRBV7-9 | NA | CASGASGRARMGRETQYF | TGTGCCAGCGGGGCTAGCGGGAGGGCCCGGATGGGTCGGGAGACCCAGTACTTC